The T cell receptor beta chain described here comes from a study of vaccination and CD4 T cells after COVID-19. Comments on this clonotype: Its antigen is not known.

Treatment: approximately nine-day PBMC culture with coronavirus spike peptide pools or control peptides (ViraFEST assay). Sequenced with the Oncomine TCR Beta short-read assay was DNA taken from cultured CD4+ T cells. The authors extracted genomic DNA from cultured CD4+ T cells. TCRdb passed the PCR reads through MiXCR, listing each CDR3 protein once. Among about 16,000 distinct CDR3 sequences listed, roughly 59% were seen once. V gave up 4 bases and J gave up 1 base; unmatched junction bases: 6. The CDR3 length is 14 residues. Germline V gene lookup returns CDR1 GTSNPN and CDR2 SVGIG (reference sequence).

This chain uses TRBV30 with TRBJ2-7; 8 bases map to TRBD2. This receptor was taken from a human donor who had recovered from COVID-19. The sample comprised CD4+ T cells from blood, cultured in vitro. CDR3 sequence: CAWTTGGVSYEQYF. DNA of the CDR3: TGTGCCTGGACCACCGGGGGGGTATCCTACGAGCAGTACTTC.